This is a list of T cell receptor beta chains from one sample in a study of tumor-infiltrating lymphocytes in primary liver carcinoma. Via MiXCR, TCRdb re-called the multiplex PCR reads, giving one row per CDR3 protein. The data show 95,000 to 100,000 distinct CDR3 sequences, around 73% seen once. The sample comprised liver tumor tissue from sampling region 2. The source is a woman aged 55-69 years with primary liver carcinoma and hepatitis B virus infection. Both conserved end residues are part of each CDR3. The order of the fields is V gene, J gene, clone size, D gene, CDR3 DNA, CDR3 protein. D genes are given only for firm matches. Size values are once, few and many counts, or a class for expanded clones, and some rows have none.

TRBV29-1	TRBJ2-2	-	-	TGCAGCGTCTACGCGGGAATGGGATCCGGGGAGCTGTTTTTT	CSVYAGMGSGELFF
TRBV2	TRBJ2-7	-	-	TGTGCCAGCAGTGGTCAGGAAGCTTCCTACGAGCAGTACTTC	CASSGQEASYEQYF
TRBV28	TRBJ2-2	-	TRBD2	TGTCCCAGCAGTTTGGGACTAGCAGCAGGATACACCGGGCAGCTGTTTTTT	CPSSLGLAAGYTGQLFF
TRBV6-1	TRBJ2-3	many	TRBD2	TGTGCCAGCAGCACCGGGACTAGTATCACAGATACGCAGTATTTT	CASSTGTSITDTQYF
TRBV10-3	TRBJ1-1	many	TRBD1	TGTGCCATCCAGGGGGCTAGTACTGAAGCTTTCTTT	CAIQGASTEAFF
TRBV5-1	TRBJ2-3	-	-	TGCGCCAGCAGCTTGCCCTACACAGATACGCAGTATTTT	CASSLPYTDTQYF
TRBV19	TRBJ2-1	few	-	TGTGCCAGTAGTATGGTGCGAGGGGGTTCCTACAATGAGCAGTTCTTC	CASSMVRGGSYNEQFF
TRBV30	TRBJ1-2	few	TRBD1	TGTGCCTGGAGCCCCGGGACAGCCTTTTTCTATGGCTACACCTTC	CAWSPGTAFFYGYTF
TRBV29-1	TRBJ1-1	-	-	TGTAGCGTTGTGTCGGGACAACTGAACATTGAAGCTTTCTTT	CSVVSGQLNIEAFF
TRBV4-1	TRBJ2-2	-	-	TGCGCCAGCGGCCAAGAAGCGGGACAGGACGCCGGGGAGCTGTTTTTT	CASGQEAGQDAGELFF
TRBV6-2/TRBV6-3	TRBJ2-7	many	-	TGTGCCAGCAGTTACCCGACAAGTGCCTCCTACGAGCAGTACTTC	CASSYPTSASYEQYF
TRBV7-9	TRBJ1-4	-	-	TGTGCCAGCAGCTTAAAAGGGTCTGCAACTAATGAAAAACTGTTTTTT	CASSLKGSATNEKLFF
TRBV28	TRBJ2-3	few	TRBD1	TGTGCCAGCAGTCGGGACAGTACCACAGATACGCAGTATTTT	CASSRDSTTDTQYF
TRBV5-4	TRBJ2-7	-	TRBD2	TGTGCCAGCAGCTTGCGGACTAGCAGGAACGAGCAGTACTTC	CASSLRTSRNEQYF
TRBV7-9	TRBJ1-4	-	TRBD1	TGTGCCAGCAGCGGGAAGGGGGCGCAATATGAAAAACTGTTTTTT	CASSGKGAQYEKLFF
TRBV10-3	TRBJ2-7	-	-	TGTGTCATTAACCTTGGGGGGATAGGGAACTACGAGCAGTACTTC	CVINLGGIGNYEQYF
TRBV7-9	TRBJ1-5	few	-	TGTGCCAGCAGCCCCGCGGGGGCAGGTAATCAGCCCCAGCATTTT	CASSPAGAGNQPQHF
TRBV11-2	TRBJ2-7	-	-	TGTGCCAGCGGCTTTGGAGGAGCTAGTTACGGGCAGTACTTC	CASGFGGASYGQYF
TRBV6-5	TRBJ2-7	-	-	TGTGTCAGCAGTTACTCATATCTAGCCAGTTCCTACGAGCAGTACTTC	CVSSYSYLASSYEQYF
TRBV29-1	TRBJ1-5	-	-	TGCAGCGCCAAAGATGGGGGACCCTTTAGCAATCAGCTCCAGCACTTT	CSAKDGGPFSNQLQHF
TRBV29-1	TRBJ2-1	many	TRBD2	TGCAGCGTTAAGGGGGGACTAGCGGGAGACGATGAGCAGTTCTTC	CSVKGGLAGDDEQFF
TRBV11-2	TRBJ2-2	-	-	TGTGCCATCAGATGGGTGGGGACCTTCACCGGGGAGCTGTTTTTT	CAIRWVGTFTGELFF
TRBV5-1	TRBJ2-3	many	-	TGCGCCAGCAGCTTGACCGGACACCCGGAAGCAGATACGCAGTATTTT	CASSLTGHPEADTQYF
TRBV11-2	TRBJ2-1	-	TRBD2	TGTGCCAGCAGATGGACTAGAGGGGCAGAGCGGTTCTTC	CASRWTRGAERFF
TRBV5-1	TRBJ2-2	once	-	TGCGCCAGCAGCTTGGTACAGTCGAACACCGAGGAGCTGTTTTTT	CASSLVQSNTEELFF
TRBV29-1	TRBJ2-1	-	-	TGCAGTGTTACGAGGCTTAACAATGAGCAGTTCTTC	CSVTRLNNEQFF
TRBV5-5	TRBJ2-7	many	-	TGTGCCAGCAGCCCCAGAGGGACCGGAGGGGACAGCTCCTACGAGCAGTACTTC	CASSPRGTGGDSSYEQYF
TRBV11-2	TRBJ2-3	-	TRBD2	TGTGTCAGCAGTCCTAGACTAGCGGGCCCAGATACGCAGTATTTT	CVSSPRLAGPDTQYF